This TCR beta chain was captured in a study of Graves' ophthalmopathy and Graves' hyperthyroidism. Clinical symptoms, serum thyroxine, TRAb, thyroid ultrasound and orbital computed tomography determined diagnosis. Scientists amplified the TCR beta CDR3 regions from RNA transcripts. HTBI-primed first-round RT-PCR preceded second-round multiplex PCR. One entry per CDR3 protein results from TCRdb running MiXCR on the multiplex PCR reads. The repertoire holds hundreds of thousands of distinct CDR3 sequences, with about 41% as singletons. Germline CDR1 LNHNV, CDR2 YYDKDF (reference sequence). V was cut by 3 bases and J by 0 bases, with 12 bases left in between. This CDR3 contains 16 residues. General study results and limits: A majority of expanded thyroid clonotypes exceeding 0.001 frequency were likewise present in blood. With a specificity of around 77% and a sensitivity of 70.59%, the model predicted ophthalmopathy progression.

Notes on this clonotype: What it binds is not known.

This receptor was obtained from an adult man with Graves' ophthalmopathy. Sequencing input: peripheral blood. The chain is built from TRBV15 and TRBJ1-5; D perhaps matches TRBD1 (5 bases). CDR3 sequence: CATSSEGRLSNQPQHF. The CDR3 bases are TGTGCCACCAGCAGTGAGGGGAGACTTAGCAATCAGCCCCAGCATTTT.